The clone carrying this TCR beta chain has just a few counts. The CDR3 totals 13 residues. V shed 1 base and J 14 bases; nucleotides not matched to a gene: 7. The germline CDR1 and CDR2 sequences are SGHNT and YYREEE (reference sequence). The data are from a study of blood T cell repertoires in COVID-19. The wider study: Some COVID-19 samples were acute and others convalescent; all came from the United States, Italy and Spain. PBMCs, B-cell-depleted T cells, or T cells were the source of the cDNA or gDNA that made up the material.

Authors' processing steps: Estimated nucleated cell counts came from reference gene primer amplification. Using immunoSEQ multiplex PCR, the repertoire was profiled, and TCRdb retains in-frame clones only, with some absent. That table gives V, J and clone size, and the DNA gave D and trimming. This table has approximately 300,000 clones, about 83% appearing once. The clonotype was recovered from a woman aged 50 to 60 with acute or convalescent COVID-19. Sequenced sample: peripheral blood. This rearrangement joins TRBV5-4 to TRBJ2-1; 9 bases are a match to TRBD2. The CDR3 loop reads CASSLWIRTSEFF. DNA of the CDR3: TGTGCCAGCAGCTTGTGGATCCGGACTAGCGAGTTCTTC. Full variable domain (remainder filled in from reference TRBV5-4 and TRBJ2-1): ETGVTQSPTHLIKTRGQQVTLRCSSQSGHNTVSWYQQALGQGPQFIFQYYREEENGRGNFPPRFSGLQFPNYSSELNVNALELDDSALYLCASSLWIRTSEFFGPGTRLTVL.